A selection of T cell receptor beta chains follows, all from one sample in a study of T cell repertoires in cytomegalovirus infection. Their recognized antigens are unknown. TCRdb re-called the reads through MiXCR, storing one row per CDR3 protein. The sample yields approximately 1,000,000 distinct CDR3 sequences, roughly 30% seen once. The source was cultured CD8+ T cells from PBMCs, collected from culture after CMV antigen stimulation. These receptor sequences come from a human donor in good health (CMV status not recorded). Some clones in this sample may be carry-over from other donors' samples. Both conserved end residues are part of each CDR3. D genes are given only for firm matches. Clone size, where shown, is once, few, many, or a class for clones that have expanded.

v_gene	abundance	j_gene	d_gene	CDR3nt	CDR3aa
TRBV7-4	.	TRBJ1-5	.	TGTGTCAGCAGTTCCAGCAATCAGCCCCAGCATTTT	CVSSSSNQPQHF
TRBV7-8	many	TRBJ2-1	TRBD1	TGTGCCAGCAGCTTAGTGGCAGGGGGCATCGTCTACAATGAGCAGTTCTTC	CASSLVAGGIVYNEQFF
TRBV14	few	TRBJ2-2	TRBD1	TGTGCCAGCAGCAGACGACAGGGTGGGCCCGGGGAGCTGTTTTTT	CASSRRQGGPGELFF
TRBV28	.	TRBJ2-5	TRBD2	TGTGCCAGCAGTCCCCAGGGACTAGCGGGGGGAAAGACCCAGTACTTC	CASSPQGLAGGKTQYF
TRBV7-6	.	TRBJ2-2	.	TGTGCCAGCAGCTCCAGGACTAAGAACACCGGGGAGCTGTTTTTT	CASSSRTKNTGELFF
TRBV28	.	TRBJ2-3	TRBD1	TGTGCCAGCAGTTTCCCGACCCAGGGGGCGCCCCCAGATACGCAGTATTTT	CASSFPTQGAPPDTQYF
TRBV7-3	many	TRBJ1-6	.	TGTGCCAGCAGCCCGAGCACAGGAGAGAATTCACCCCTCCACTTT	CASSPSTGENSPLHF
TRBV12-3/TRBV12-4	many	TRBJ2-6	.	TGTGCCAGCAGTGAAGACCCGAGGGGGGCCAACGTCCTGACTTTC	CASSEDPRGANVLTF
TRBV12-5	few	TRBJ1-2	.	TGTGCTAGTGGTTTGGTTTCGTATGAGAGTGTTCTTTTGGATGGCTACACCTTC	CASGLVSYESVLLDGYTF
TRBV25-1	many	TRBJ2-7	.	TGTGCCAGCAGTGATAGGGACCACTCCTACGAGCAGTACTTC	CASSDRDHSYEQYF
TRBV12-3/TRBV12-4	.	TRBJ2-7	.	TGTGTCAGCAGTAAAAGCCCCGGTCAGGCCACCTACGAGCAGTACTTC	CVSSKSPGQATYEQYF
TRBV27	few	TRBJ2-7	TRBD2	TGTGCCAGCAGTCAGCGGACTAGCGGGGACGAGCAGTACTTC	CASSQRTSGDEQYF
TRBV7-6	many	TRBJ1-1	.	TGTGCCAGCAGCTTGGGCAGGAGGGACACTGAAGCTTTCTTT	CASSLGRRDTEAFF
TRBV11-2	.	TRBJ2-7	.	TGTGCCAGCAGCTTTTTTCCGTTGCTTTTCTACAAGCAGTACTTC	CASSFFPLLFYKQYF
TRBV6-5	few	TRBJ2-2	.	TGTGCCAGCAGTTACTCAACTTTGGTGGTAGTGAACACCGGGGAGCTGTTTTTT	CASSYSTLVVVNTGELFF
TRBV2	.	TRBJ1-6	.	TGTGCCAGCAGTGAAAAGGGACATAATTCACCCCTCCACTTT	CASSEKGHNSPLHF
TRBV6-1	few	TRBJ2-7	.	TGTGCCAGCAAGATCGACAACTCCTACGAGCAGTACTTC	CASKIDNSYEQYF
TRBV6-5	.	TRBJ1-2	.	TGTGCCAGCAGTTACTCGTACGAGGGATTGGGCTATGGCTACACCTTC	CASSYSYEGLGYGYTF
TRBV6-6	many	TRBJ1-1	TRBD1	TGTGCCAGCAGTTACTCGGACAGGGGAGATAACACTGAAGCTTTCTTT	CASSYSDRGDNTEAFF
TRBV7-2	many	TRBJ1-1	TRBD1	TGTGCCAGCAGCTTACGGACAGGGATCAACACTGAAGCTTTCTTT	CASSLRTGINTEAFF
TRBV20-1	.	TRBJ2-3	TRBD1	TGCAGTGCTAGTCCCTCGGAAGGGGGCTGGGCAGATACGCAGTATTTT	CSASPSEGGWADTQYF
TRBV7-3	few	TRBJ1-1	.	TGTGCCAGCAGCTTAATCAGAGGGGTATCCCGACCTGAAGCTTTCTTT	CASSLIRGVSRPEAFF
TRBV6-5	once	TRBJ2-5	.	TGTGCCAGCACTAGCCTGACTAGTTGGCAAGAGACCCAGTACTTC	CASTSLTSWQETQYF
TRBV5-5	few	TRBJ1-4	.	TGTGCCAGCAGCACACCTATGGAGAATGAAAAACTGTTTTTT	CASSTPMENEKLFF
TRBV6-1	once	TRBJ2-2	.	TGTGCCAGCAGTTTCACACCGAACACCAGGGAGCTGTTTTTT	CASSFTPNTRELFF
TRBV12-3/TRBV12-4	.	TRBJ2-5	.	TGTGCCAGCAGCCCGAGGGCAGAGTGGGAGACCCAGTACTTC	CASSPRAEWETQYF
TRBV19	.	TRBJ1-3	.	TGTGTCATTTTGACCGACTCTGGAAACACCATATATTTT	CVILTDSGNTIYF
TRBV7-9	.	TRBJ1-3	.	TGTGCCAGCAGCTTAGACAGATCTGGAAACACCATATATTTT	CASSLDRSGNTIYF
TRBV12-3/TRBV12-4	.	TRBJ2-1	TRBD2	TGTGCCAGCAGTGAACTAGCGGGGGTGTCCTCCTACAATGAGCAGTTCTTC	CASSELAGVSSYNEQFF
TRBV4-1	once	TRBJ1-5	.	TGCGCCAGCAGCCTCGCCCGACTGAGCAATCAGCCCCAGCATTTT	CASSLARLSNQPQHF
TRBV5-6	.	TRBJ2-1	TRBD2	TGTGCCAGCAGCTTGTATTACCGCAAGTCTAGCGGGGAGGGCAATGAGCAGTTCTTC	CASSLYYRKSSGEGNEQFF
TRBV9	once	TRBJ2-2	.	TGTGCCAGCAGCGTAGTGTCTCACACCGGGGAGCTGTTTTTT	CASSVVSHTGELFF
TRBV11-2	.	TRBJ1-2	TRBD1	TGTGCCAGCAGCTTAGGCAGGGGGCATCCTTCGTACTATGGCTACACCTTC	CASSLGRGHPSYYGYTF
TRBV6-2/TRBV6-3	.	TRBJ1-1	.	TGTGCCAGCAGTTACCGGCCGACAGTGAACACTGAAGCTTTCTTT	CASSYRPTVNTEAFF
TRBV2	.	TRBJ1-2	.	TGTGCCACTTCTACCGGGACGGGCTATGGCTACACCTTC	CATSTGTGYGYTF
TRBV20-1	few	TRBJ2-3	.	TGCAGTGCTAGTGAATTGGGGCGGGTAAGCCGTTCCACAGATACGCAGTATTTT	CSASELGRVSRSTDTQYF
TRBV7-6	few	TRBJ2-7	.	TGTGCCAGCAGCTTCCCGGGACTGAGCTCCTACGAGCAGTACTTC	CASSFPGLSSYEQYF
TRBV5-1	.	TRBJ1-2	.	TGCGCCAGCAGTTCCCCCGGGAAGCACGGCTACACCTTC	CASSSPGKHGYTF
TRBV10-3	few	TRBJ2-1	TRBD1	TGTGCCATCAGTGAGTACCGACAGGGATCCCTCGATGAGCAGTTCTTC	CAISEYRQGSLDEQFF
TRBV28	.	TRBJ1-1	.	TGTGCCAGCAGTTTACCAGGGCCGAATACTGAAGCTTTCTTT	CASSLPGPNTEAFF
TRBV6-8	.	TRBJ1-1	.	TGTGCCAGCAGTTACTCTCAATTCGGGGGAGCTTTCTTT	CASSYSQFGGAFF
TRBV14	.	TRBJ2-1	TRBD2	TGTGCCAGCACCAGAGGGAGCGGGGTTTTCAATGAGCAGTTCTTC	CASTRGSGVFNEQFF
TRBV29-1	few	TRBJ1-1	.	TGCAGCGTTGAAGCCTTCGGGCACGGCTCGAACACTGAAGCTTTCTTT	CSVEAFGHGSNTEAFF
TRBV4-1	.	TRBJ2-2	.	TGCGCCAGCAGCCAAGCTCAGACGCCCGGGGAGCTGTTTTTT	CASSQAQTPGELFF
TRBV12-3/TRBV12-4	.	TRBJ2-7	TRBD1	TGTGCCAGCAGCAACAGGGGGCTGGTCTCCTACGAGCAGTACTTC	CASSNRGLVSYEQYF
TRBV27	few	TRBJ1-2	TRBD1	TGTGCCACCCGACAGGGGTACTATGGCTACACCTTC	CATRQGYYGYTF
TRBV3-1	.	TRBJ2-7	.	TGTGCCAGCAGCCAAGTACCGGGACACAACTACGAGCAGTACTTC	CASSQVPGHNYEQYF
TRBV7-9	many	TRBJ2-7	.	TGTGCCAGCAGCTTACGAACAGGGCTTAGCTACGAGCAGTACTTC	CASSLRTGLSYEQYF
TRBV7-9	many	TRBJ2-3	.	TGTGCCAGCAGCCGTGGACAGCGAGTTAGCACAGATACGCAGTATTTT	CASSRGQRVSTDTQYF
TRBV9	.	TRBJ1-2	TRBD1	TGTGCCAGCAGCGCGGGACAGGGGTCTAACTATGGCTACACCTTC	CASSAGQGSNYGYTF
TRBV12-3/TRBV12-4	few	TRBJ2-1	.	TGTGCCAGCAGTACCCCCTTTGAGGGGGGGCCCAATGAGCAGTTCTTC	CASSTPFEGGPNEQFF